The present TCR beta chain was sequenced within a study of Ad26.COV2.S vaccination and SARS-CoV-2 variants. Germline V CDR1 and CDR2: ENHRY, SYGVKD. The CDR3 consists of 14 residues. V dropped 4 bases and J dropped 4; count of bases not matched to a gene: 5. Findings of the study overall: In TCR breadth and depth analyses, total T cell responses may have been underestimated. Vaccinees and placebo recipients showed similar non-spike TCR breadth.

With regard to this clone: The antigen is unknown.

The repertoire was sequenced with immunoSEQ multiplex PCR; TCRdb's copy has only in-frame clones and lacks some. The sample has some 190,000 clones, roughly 87% seen once. Sequenced material: peripheral blood, taken after recovery from COVID-19. The receptor comes from a human donor who had recovered from COVID-19. The chain recombines TRBV10-3 with TRBJ1-2; 8 bases match TRBD1. CDR3 region: CAISGSGTGYGYTF. The CDR3 DNA follows: TGTGCCATCAGTGGTTCGGGGACAGGCTATGGCTACACCTTC.